This T cell receptor beta chain came from a study of CD8 T cells in ankylosing spondylitis. Making use of molecular barcodes, quantitative 5'-RACE generated TCR beta libraries. TCRdb re-called the 5' RACE reads with MiXCR, one entry per CDR3 protein. The data show under 250,000 distinct CDR3 sequences, 20% to 30% seen once. Study-level results: In ankylosing spondylitis patients, matched synovial fluid reportedly showed significant enrichment of disease-linked clones.

This clonotype showed up many times. Its antigen is not identified. Sequencing was performed on blood, either unsorted or a sorted T cell fraction (not recorded which). This TCR came from a male donor with ankylosing spondylitis or in good health (not recorded which).

The CDR3 coding sequence is TGCGCCAGCAGCCTTGAAGGGGGCACCAGCTCCTACGAGCAGTACTTC. Translated, it gives CASSLEGGTSSYEQYF. This chain links TRBV4-1 with TRBJ2-7; 7 nucleotides agree with TRBD1. Germline V gives CDR1 MGHRA, CDR2 YSYEKL. The CDR3 sequence is 16 residues long. Trimming at V came to 4 bases and at J to 0 bases, leaving 9 bases not matched to a gene.